This passage covers 8 T cell receptor beta chains from one sample sequenced in a study of blood T cells in healthy people across ages. The use of a sample-barcoded 5' primer and a J-beta primer mix characterized a second PCR of about 7 to 12 cycles. TCRdb re-called the 5' RACE reads through MiXCR, storing one row per CDR3 protein. The repertoire holds some 690,000 distinct CDR3 sequences, with over 20% as singletons. Sequencing used blood. The receptors were gathered from a man between 65 and 85 years old in good health.

The chain carries TRBV7-2 and TRBJ2-2, with D unresolved. CDR1 is SGHTA and CDR2 is FQGNSA in the germline V gene. This CDR3 spans 13 amino acids. Trimming took off 5 bases at V and 7 bases at J, with 11 bases between the two ends. CDR3 sequence: CASSLQADGELFF. CDR3 in DNA: TGTGCCAGCAGCCTGCAAGCTGACGGGGAGCTGTTTTTT.

The chain is built from TRBV5-4 and TRBJ2-7; TRBD2 aligns across 7 bases. The CDR3 is 16 residues long. CDR1 and CDR2 (germline): SGHNT, YYREEE (reference sequence). The trim removed 2 bases at V and 0 bases at J, leaving 8 bases unmatched. The CDR3 loop is CASSFRRGSNSYEQYF. DNA of the CDR3: TGTGCCAGCAGCTTCCGGCGGGGGTCAAACTCCTACGAGCAGTACTTC.

This clonotype was observed at least ten times. The chain uses TRBV3-1 and TRBJ1-1, with D unclear. CDR1 and CDR2 from the germline V gene are LGHDT and YNNKEL (reference sequence). The CDR3 is 12 residues long. V was cut by 8 bases and J by 1 base, with 8 bases left in between. In DNA, the CDR3 is TGTGCCAGCCAGCGGGGGAACACTGAAGCTTTCTTT. Its protein is CASQRGNTEAFF. Supplemented by reference TRBV3-1 and TRBJ1-1, the full variable domain reads DTAVSQTPKYLVTQMGNDKSIKCEQNLGHDTMYWYKQDSKKFLKIMFSYNNKELIINETVPNRFSPKSPDKAHLNLHINSLELGDSAVYFCASQRGNTEAFFGQGTRLTVV.

This clonotype has more than one count but fewer than ten. The rearrangement links TRBV6-5 to TRBJ1-1, with no clear D. This CDR3 is built from 16 residues. The ends were cut back, 0 bases at V and 4 bases at J, with 15 bases in the middle. CDR1 is MNHEY, CDR2 SVGAGI, per germline. The CDR3 loop is CASSYSSSPSSTEAFF. The CDR3 DNA sequence: TGTGCCAGCAGTTACTCGAGCTCGCCATCGTCCACTGAAGCTTTCTTT.

This clonotype was picked up a small number of times. The chain employs TRBV12-3 or TRBV12-4 and TRBJ1-2; D not certain. Deletions cut 4 bases from V and 8 bases from J, with 8 bases between. The CDR3 totals 11 residues. CDR3 sequence: CASSSPWGYTF. The CDR3 DNA is TGTGCCAGCAGTTCGCCCTGGGGCTACACCTTC.

This clonotype appeared a few times. This chain's CDR3 is CASSQSGGASGTF. CDR3 in DNA: TGTGCCAGCAGCCAATCGGGGGGCGCATCGGGGACCTTC. The rearrangement uses TRBV3-1 and TRBJ1-2; perhaps TRBD1 as D (6 bases). The V gene lost 2 bases and the J gene lost 14 bases, with 18 bases spanning the gap. The CDR3 length is 13 residues. From germline, CDR1 is LGHDT and CDR2 YNNKEL (reference sequence).

The genes are TRBV20-1 and TRBJ1-5, with 7 bases identical to TRBD1. The CDR3 runs to 14 residues. J gave up 4 bases and V 4 bases, and 7 bases lay outside the gene matches. CDR1 and CDR2 (germline): DFQATT, SNEGSKA (reference sequence). The CDR3 DNA reads as TGCAGTGCTACCCAGGGACAGACTAATCAGCCCCAGCATTTT. Translating gives CSATQGQTNQPQHF.

The V and J genes are TRBV7-8 and TRBJ1-3; D is unresolved. The CDR3 spans 16 residues. Germline CDR1 and CDR2: SGHVS and FQNEAQ. V lost 5 bases and J 1 base, leaving 15 bases between the germline ends. The CDR3 region has the DNA TGTGCCAGCAGCCTCGCTTCGTCTCGGTCTGGAAACACCATATATTTT. It codes for CASSLASSRSGNTIYF.